This T cell receptor (beta chain) comes out of a study of metastatic and nonmetastatic thyroid tumors. TCRdb used MiXCR to call clones anew from the PCR reads. The sample holds 15,000 or so clones; about 33% are singletons and the top ten take around 13%. All patients reached thyroid surgery having received no treatment beforehand. CDR1 is MNHEY and CDR2 is SMNVEV in the germline V gene (reference sequence). The CDR3 is 13 residues long. This clone was counted many times. Sequence at one end of the junction differs from germline and may be a read error. The sample contains more than one DNA sequence encoding this CDR3.

The sequence derives from a male donor with papillary thyroid cancer or a benign thyroid nodule (not recorded which). Some clones in this sample may be carry-over from other donors' samples. The chain carries TRBV27 and TRBJ2-7, with a weak D call TRBD1 (5 bases). Material: tumor tissue. The CDR3 DNA sequence: TGCGCCAGCAGTTTCAAGGGGTCCTACGAGCAGTACTTC. Translation: CASSFKGSYEQYF.